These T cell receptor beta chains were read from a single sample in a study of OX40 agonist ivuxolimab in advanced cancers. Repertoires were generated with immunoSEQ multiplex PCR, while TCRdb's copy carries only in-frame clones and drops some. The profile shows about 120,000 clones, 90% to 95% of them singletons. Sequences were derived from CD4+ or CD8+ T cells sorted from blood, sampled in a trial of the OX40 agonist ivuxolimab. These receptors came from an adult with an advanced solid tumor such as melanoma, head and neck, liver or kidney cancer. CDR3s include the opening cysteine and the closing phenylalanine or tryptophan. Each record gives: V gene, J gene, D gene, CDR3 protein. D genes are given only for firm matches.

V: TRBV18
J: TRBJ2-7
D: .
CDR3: CASSPESTGLTSYEQYF

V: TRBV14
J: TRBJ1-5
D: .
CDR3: CASSQEAPDHRSNRADGNQPQHF

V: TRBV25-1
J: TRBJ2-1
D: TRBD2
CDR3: CASSESPRSGSYNEQFF

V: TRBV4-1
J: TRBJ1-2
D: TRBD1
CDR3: CASSQVSGTGTYGYTF

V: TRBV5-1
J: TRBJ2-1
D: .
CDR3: CASSAGSYNEQFF

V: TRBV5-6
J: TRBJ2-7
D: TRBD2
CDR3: CASSLHPAGDGEQYF

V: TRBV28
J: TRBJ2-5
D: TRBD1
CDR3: CASSRIGDRGKLRAQETQYF

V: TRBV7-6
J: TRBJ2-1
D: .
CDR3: CASSLRYSDNNEQFF

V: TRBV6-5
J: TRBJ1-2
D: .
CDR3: CASSYSSSYGYTF

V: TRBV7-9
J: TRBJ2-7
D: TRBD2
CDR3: CASTRLAGGPGLYEQYF

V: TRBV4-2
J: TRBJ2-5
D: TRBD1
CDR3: CASRTGTGIRVGHRETQYF

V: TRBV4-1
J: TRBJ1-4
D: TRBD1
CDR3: CASSPRDRGTTNEKLFF

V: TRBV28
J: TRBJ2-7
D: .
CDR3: CASSRPGYEQYF

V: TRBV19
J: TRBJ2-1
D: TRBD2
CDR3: CASRGRSGRGSTYNEQFF

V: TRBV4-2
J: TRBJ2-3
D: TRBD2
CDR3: CASSRAPLAGSTDTQYF

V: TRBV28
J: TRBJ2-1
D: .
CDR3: CASSFGRRPRGEQFF

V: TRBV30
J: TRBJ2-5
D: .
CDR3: CAWSEQETQYF

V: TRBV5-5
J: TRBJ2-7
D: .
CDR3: CASSLSSASPSYEQYF

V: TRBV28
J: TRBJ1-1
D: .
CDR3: CASSLRTTEAFF

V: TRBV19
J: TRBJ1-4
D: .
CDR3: CASSIEQGTNEKLFF

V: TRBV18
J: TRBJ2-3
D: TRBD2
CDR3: CASSPLAAVATDTQYF

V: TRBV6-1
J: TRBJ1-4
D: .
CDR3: CASSEFTTGNEKLFF

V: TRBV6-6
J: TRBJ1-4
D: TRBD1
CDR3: CASSYVQGARGEKLFF

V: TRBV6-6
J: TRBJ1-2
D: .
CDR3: CASSSPAGPYGYTF

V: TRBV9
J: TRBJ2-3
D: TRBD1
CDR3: CASSVGDRLTDTQYF

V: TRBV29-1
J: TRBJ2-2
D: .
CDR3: CSVRRHQGNTGELFF

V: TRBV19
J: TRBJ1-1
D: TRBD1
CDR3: CASSNPWTGRNTEAFF

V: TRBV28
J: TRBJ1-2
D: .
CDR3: CASTGGWEYGYTF

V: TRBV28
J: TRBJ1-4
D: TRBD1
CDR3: CASSLQGDRNEKLFF

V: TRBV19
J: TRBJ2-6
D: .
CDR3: CANRTPGANVLTF

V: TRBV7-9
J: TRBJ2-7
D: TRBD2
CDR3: CASSLSGGNSYEQYF

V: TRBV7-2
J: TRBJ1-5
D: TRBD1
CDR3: CASSRPGQNQPQHF

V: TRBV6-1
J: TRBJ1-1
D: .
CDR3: CASSGTRGSNTEAFF

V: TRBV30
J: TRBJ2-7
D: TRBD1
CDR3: CAWTDRGSYYEQYF

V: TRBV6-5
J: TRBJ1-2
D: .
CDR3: CASSDVVTQYGYTF

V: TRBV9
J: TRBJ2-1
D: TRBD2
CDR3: CASSGGLAGGLSSYNEQFF

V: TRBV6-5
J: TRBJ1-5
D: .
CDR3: CASTQGSNQPQHF

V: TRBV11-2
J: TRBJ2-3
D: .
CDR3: CASSLLPSANPTDTQYF

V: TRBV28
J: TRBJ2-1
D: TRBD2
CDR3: CASTSSGKYNEQFF

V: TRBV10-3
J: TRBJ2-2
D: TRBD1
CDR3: CAIRDGTGNTGELFF

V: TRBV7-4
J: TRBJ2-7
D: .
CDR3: CASLEPEQYF

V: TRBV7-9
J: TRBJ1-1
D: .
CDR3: CASSLGAGSEAFF

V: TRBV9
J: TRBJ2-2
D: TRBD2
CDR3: CASSVSTSGRGTGELFF

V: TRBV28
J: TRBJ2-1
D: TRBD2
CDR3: CASSLYSGGVYEQFF

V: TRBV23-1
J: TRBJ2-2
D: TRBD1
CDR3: CASSQSDRGRSGELFF

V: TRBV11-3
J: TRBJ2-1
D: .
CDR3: CASSFTGWNASYNEQFF

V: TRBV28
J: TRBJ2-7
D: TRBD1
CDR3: CASSLGQGYEQYF